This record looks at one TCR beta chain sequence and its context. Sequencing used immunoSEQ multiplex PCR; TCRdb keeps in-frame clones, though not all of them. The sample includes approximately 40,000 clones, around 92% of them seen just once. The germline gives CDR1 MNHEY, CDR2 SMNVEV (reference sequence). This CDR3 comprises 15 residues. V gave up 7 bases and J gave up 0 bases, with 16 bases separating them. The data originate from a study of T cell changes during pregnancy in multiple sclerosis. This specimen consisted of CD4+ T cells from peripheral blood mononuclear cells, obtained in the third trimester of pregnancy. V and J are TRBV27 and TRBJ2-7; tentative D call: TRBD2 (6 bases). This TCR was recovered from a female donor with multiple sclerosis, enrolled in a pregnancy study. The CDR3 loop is CASTWGDRVSYEQYF. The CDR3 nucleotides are TGTGCCAGCACCTGGGGGGACCGGGTCTCCTACGAGCAGTACTTC.